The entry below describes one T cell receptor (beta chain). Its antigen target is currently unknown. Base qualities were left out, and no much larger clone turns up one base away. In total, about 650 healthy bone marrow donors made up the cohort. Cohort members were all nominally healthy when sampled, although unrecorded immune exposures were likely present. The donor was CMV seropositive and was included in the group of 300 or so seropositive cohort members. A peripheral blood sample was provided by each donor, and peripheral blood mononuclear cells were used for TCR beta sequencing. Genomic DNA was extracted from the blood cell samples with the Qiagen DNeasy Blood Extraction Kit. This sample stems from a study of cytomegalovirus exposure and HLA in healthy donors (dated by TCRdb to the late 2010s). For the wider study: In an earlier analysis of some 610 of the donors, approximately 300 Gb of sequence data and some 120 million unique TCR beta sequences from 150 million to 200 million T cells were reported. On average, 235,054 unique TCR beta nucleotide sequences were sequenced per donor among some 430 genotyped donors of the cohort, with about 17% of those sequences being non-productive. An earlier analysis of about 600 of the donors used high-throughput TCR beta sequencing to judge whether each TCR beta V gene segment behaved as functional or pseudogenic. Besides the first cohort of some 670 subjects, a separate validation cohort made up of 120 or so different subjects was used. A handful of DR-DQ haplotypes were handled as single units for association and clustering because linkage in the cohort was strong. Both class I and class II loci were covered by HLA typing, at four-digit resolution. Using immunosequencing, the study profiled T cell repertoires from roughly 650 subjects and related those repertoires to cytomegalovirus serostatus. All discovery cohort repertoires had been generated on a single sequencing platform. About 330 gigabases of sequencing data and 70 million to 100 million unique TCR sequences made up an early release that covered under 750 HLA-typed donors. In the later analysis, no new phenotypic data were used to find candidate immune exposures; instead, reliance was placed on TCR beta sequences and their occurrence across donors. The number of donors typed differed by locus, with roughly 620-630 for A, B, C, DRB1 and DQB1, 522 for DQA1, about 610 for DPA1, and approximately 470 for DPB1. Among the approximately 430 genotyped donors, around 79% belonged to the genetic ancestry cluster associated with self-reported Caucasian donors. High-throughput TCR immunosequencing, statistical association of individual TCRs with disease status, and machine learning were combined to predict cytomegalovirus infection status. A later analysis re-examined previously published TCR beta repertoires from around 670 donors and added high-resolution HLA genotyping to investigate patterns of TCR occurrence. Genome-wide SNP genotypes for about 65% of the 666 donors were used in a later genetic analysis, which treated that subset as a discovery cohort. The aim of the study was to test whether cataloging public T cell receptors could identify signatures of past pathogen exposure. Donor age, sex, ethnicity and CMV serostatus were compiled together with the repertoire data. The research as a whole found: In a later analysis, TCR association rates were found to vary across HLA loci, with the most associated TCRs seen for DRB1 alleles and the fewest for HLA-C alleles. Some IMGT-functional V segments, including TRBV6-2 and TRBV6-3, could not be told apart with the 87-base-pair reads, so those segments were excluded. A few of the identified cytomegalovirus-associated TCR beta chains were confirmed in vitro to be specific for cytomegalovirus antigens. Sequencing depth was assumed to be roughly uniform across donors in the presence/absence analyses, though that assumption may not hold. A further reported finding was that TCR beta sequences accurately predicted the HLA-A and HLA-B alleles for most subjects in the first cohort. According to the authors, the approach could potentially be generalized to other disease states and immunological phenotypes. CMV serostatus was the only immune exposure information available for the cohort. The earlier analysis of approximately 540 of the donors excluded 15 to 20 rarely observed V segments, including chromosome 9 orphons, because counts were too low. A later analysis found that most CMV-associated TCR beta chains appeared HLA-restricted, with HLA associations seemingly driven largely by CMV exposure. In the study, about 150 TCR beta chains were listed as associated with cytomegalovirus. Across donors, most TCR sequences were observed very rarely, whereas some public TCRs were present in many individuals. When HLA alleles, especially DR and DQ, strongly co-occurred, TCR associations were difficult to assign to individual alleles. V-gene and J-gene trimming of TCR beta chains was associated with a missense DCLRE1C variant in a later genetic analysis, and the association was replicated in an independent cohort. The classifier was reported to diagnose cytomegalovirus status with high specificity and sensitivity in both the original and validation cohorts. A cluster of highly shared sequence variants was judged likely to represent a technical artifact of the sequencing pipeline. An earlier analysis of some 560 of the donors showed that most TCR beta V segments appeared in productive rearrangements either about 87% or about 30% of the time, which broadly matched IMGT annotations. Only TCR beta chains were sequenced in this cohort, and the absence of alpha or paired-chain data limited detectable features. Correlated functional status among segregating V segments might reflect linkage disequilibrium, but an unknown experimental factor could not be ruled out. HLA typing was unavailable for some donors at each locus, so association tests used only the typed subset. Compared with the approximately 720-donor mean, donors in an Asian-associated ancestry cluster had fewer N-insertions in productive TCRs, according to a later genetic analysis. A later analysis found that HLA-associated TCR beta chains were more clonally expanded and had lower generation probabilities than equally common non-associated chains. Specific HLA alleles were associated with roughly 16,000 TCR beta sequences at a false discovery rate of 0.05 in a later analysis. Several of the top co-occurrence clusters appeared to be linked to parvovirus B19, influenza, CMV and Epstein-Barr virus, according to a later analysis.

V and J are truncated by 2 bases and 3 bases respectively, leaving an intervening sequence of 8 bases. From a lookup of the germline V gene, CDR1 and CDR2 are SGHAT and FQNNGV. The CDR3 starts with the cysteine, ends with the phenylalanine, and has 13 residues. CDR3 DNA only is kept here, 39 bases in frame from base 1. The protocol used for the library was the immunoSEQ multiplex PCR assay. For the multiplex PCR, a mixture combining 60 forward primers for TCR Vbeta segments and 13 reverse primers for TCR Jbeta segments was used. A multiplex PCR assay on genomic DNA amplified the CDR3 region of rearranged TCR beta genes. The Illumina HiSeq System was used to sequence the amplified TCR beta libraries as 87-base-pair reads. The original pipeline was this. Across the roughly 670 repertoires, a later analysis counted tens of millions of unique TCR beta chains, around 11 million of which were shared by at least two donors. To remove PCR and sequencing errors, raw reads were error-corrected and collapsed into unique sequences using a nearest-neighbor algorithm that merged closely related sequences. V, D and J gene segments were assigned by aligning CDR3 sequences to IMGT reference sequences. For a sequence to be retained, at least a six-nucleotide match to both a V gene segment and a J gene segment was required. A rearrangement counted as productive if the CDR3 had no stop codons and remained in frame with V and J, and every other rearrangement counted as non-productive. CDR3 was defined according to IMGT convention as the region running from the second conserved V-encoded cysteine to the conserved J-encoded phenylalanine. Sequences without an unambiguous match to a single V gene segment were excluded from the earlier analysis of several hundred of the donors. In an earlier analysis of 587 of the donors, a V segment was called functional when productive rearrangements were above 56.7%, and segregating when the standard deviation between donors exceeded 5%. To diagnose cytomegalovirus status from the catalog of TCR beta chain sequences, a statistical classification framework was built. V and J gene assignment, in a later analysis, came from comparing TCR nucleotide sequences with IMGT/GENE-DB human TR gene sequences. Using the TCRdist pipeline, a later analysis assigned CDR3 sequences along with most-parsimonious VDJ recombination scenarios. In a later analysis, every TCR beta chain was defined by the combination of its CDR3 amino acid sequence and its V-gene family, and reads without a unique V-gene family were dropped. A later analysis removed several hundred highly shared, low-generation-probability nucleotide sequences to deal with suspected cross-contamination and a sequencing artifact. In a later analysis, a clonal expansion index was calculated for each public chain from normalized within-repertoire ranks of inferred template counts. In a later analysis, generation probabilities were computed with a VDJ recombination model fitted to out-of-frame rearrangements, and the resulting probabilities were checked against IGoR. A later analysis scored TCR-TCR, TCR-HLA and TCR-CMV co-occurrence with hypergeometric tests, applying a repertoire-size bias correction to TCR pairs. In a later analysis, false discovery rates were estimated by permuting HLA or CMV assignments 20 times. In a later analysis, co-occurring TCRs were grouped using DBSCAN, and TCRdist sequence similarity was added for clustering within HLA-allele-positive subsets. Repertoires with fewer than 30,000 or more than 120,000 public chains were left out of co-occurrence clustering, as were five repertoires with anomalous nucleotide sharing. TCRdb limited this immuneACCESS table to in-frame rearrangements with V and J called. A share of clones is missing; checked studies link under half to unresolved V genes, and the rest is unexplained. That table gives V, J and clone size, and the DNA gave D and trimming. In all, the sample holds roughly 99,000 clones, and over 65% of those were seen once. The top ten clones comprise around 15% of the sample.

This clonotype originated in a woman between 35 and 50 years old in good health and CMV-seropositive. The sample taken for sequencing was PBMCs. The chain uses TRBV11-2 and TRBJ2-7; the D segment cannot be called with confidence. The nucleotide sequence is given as TGTGCCAGCAGCTTATCAGATAACTACGAGCAGTACTTC. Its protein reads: CASSLSDNYEQYF.